These 10 T cell receptor beta chains originate from one sample sequenced in a study of graft-versus-host responses after intestinal transplantation. Profiled with immunoSEQ multiplex PCR; TCRdb holds only in-frame clones, not every one. Among around 76,000 clones, about 94% were seen once, and the ten largest hold about 0.53%. Their target antigens are unknown. The material sequenced was unstimulated CD8+ T cells sorted from spleen or lymph node cells, taken before intestinal transplant. These receptors were taken from a human donor who received an intestinal transplant.

The rearrangement uses TRBV30 and TRBJ2-5, with TRBD2 matching over 8 bases. Germline V gene sequence: CDR1 GTSNPN, CDR2 SVGIG (reference sequence). The CDR3 loop spans 14 amino acids. The V gene end was trimmed by 2 bases and the J gene end by 5 bases; junction bases not matched to a gene: 7. The CDR3 here is CAWSSGGGRETQYF. The CDR3 coding sequence is TGTGCCTGGAGTTCGGGGGGGGGAAGGGAGACCCAGTACTTC.

V is TRBV11-2 and J is TRBJ2-5; 9 nucleotides align to TRBD1. V trimming: 5 bases; J trimming: 3 bases; junction bases outside the gene matches: 4. Germline CDR1 is SGHAT and CDR2 is FQNNGV. CDR3 length equals 14 residues. CDR3 loop: CASSRQGVKETQYF. As DNA, the CDR3 is TGTGCCAGCAGCCGACAGGGGGTAAAAGAGACCCAGTACTTC. Together with reference TRBV11-2 and TRBJ2-5, the CDR3 gives the full variable domain: EAGVAQSPRYKIIEKRQSVAFWCNPISGHATLYWYQQILGQGPKLLIQFQNNGVVDDSQLPKDRFSAERLKGVDSTLKIQPAKLEDSAVYLCASSRQGVKETQYFGPGTRLLVL.

The chain couples TRBV7-7 to TRBJ2-1, with D perhaps being TRBD1 or TRBD2 (5 bases each). V was shortened by 0 bases and J by 5 bases, with 29 bases between the two germline ends. This CDR3 contains 21 residues. Germline V gene sequence: CDR1 SSHAT, CDR2 FNYEAQ (reference sequence). The CDR3: CASSLAPFGEVGTYRDNEQFF. CDR3 DNA sequence: TGTGCCAGCAGCTTAGCCCCCTTTGGGGAAGTTGGGACCTACCGGGACAATGAGCAGTTCTTC.

This clone has only one observation. This chain uses TRBV6-5 with TRBJ2-7; maybe TRBD1 (6 bases). CDR3 size: 13 residues. V lost 5 bases to trimming and J lost 2 bases, with 10 bases between them. Germline V CDR1 and CDR2: MNHEY, SVGAGI. CDR3 amino acids: CASSAGQPYEQYF. The CDR3, as DNA: TGTGCCAGCAGTGCCGGACAGCCCTACGAGCAGTACTTC.

The chain carries TRBV15 and TRBJ2-2; no clear D gene. V gave up 0 bases and J gave up 5 bases, with 4 bases separating them. The germline V gene encodes CDR1 LNHNV and CDR2 YYDKDF (reference sequence). There are 13 residues in the CDR3. The CDR3 loop reads CATSRDGTGELFF. The CDR3 DNA follows: TGTGCCACCAGCAGAGATGGGACCGGGGAGCTGTTTTTT.

The chain couples TRBV29-1 to TRBJ2-3; 7 bases are shared with TRBD1. Trimming cost V 6 bases and J 11 bases; bases outside gene matches: 14. CDR3 size: 13 residues. Germline lookup yields CDR1 SQVTM and CDR2 ANQGSEA. The CDR3 protein is CSVDSEGAPKQYF. DNA of the CDR3: TGCAGCGTAGACAGTGAGGGGGCTCCCAAGCAGTATTTT.

The DNA for the CDR3 is TGCAGCGTTGAACCGACTAGCAATGAGCAGTTCTTC. Translated: CSVEPTSNEQFF. The rearrangement links TRBV29-1 to TRBJ2-1; TRBD2 might be the D (6 bases). The CDR3 length is 12 residues. The V gene lost 2 bases and the J gene lost 6 bases, with 8 bases spanning the gap. CDR1 is SQVTM, CDR2 ANQGSEA, per germline.

The V and J genes are TRBV27 and TRBJ2-1; 8 positions match TRBD1. This CDR3 contains 16 residues. Trimming took 4 bases from V and 0 from J; bases not matched to a gene: 5. In germline, CDR1 is MNHEY, CDR2 SMNVEV (reference sequence). CDR3 sequence: CASSYFGTGSYNEQFF. The CDR3 bases are TGTGCCAGCAGTTACTTCGGGACAGGCTCCTACAATGAGCAGTTCTTC.

J is TRBJ2-2 and V is TRBV19; D is ambiguous. The V and J ends lost 8 bases and 8 bases respectively, with 12 bases between them. Germline CDR1 is LNHDA and CDR2 is SQIVND (reference sequence). The CDR3 contains 12 residues. The CDR3 region is CASERPEGELFF. The CDR3 region has the DNA TGTGCCAGTGAAAGGCCGGAGGGGGAGCTGTTTTTT.

V usage is TRBV9 and J usage is TRBJ2-7; no firm D call. CDR3 length: 12 amino acids. V lost 3 bases, J lost 0 bases, and 4 bases lay in between. Germline V gene lookup returns CDR1 SGDLS and CDR2 YYNGEE. The CDR3 DNA reads TGTGCCAGCAGCGACGACTCCTACGAGCAGTACTTC. The encoded protein is CASSDDSYEQYF.